These T cell receptor beta chains were read from a single sample in a study of Ad26.COV2.S vaccination and SARS-CoV-2 variants. Sequencing was performed with immunoSEQ multiplex PCR; in TCRdb, only in-frame clones are kept and a portion is missing. The table shows roughly 500,000 clones, with approximately 88% occurring only once. This sample comprised peripheral blood, obtained in a trial of Ad26.COV2.S vaccine versus placebo. These receptor sequences come from a person between 18 and 65 years old who received the Ad26.COV2.S COVID-19 vaccine or a placebo. The CDR3 runs from the conserved cysteine through the conserved F or W. D genes are given only for firm matches. Rows give clone size only sometimes, using once, few, many, or a class for an expanded clone.

v_call: TRBV4-2; clone_size: few; j_call: TRBJ1-3; d_call: -; cdr3_nt: TGTGCCAGCAGCCAAGTGACGGGTCTTGGTAACACCATATATTTT; cdr3_aa: CASSQVTGLGNTIYF
v_call: TRBV7-2; clone_size: -; j_call: TRBJ1-5; d_call: -; cdr3_nt: TGTGCCAGCAGCCAGGGTTACAATCAGCCCCAGCATTTT; cdr3_aa: CASSQGYNQPQHF
v_call: TRBV6-6; clone_size: -; j_call: TRBJ2-2; d_call: TRBD1; cdr3_nt: TGTGCCAGCAAACGGGACAGCCAGTCCGGGGAGCTGTTTTTT; cdr3_aa: CASKRDSQSGELFF
v_call: TRBV5-1; clone_size: once; j_call: TRBJ2-1; d_call: TRBD2; cdr3_nt: TGCGCCAGCAGCGGAAGACTAGCGGGAAACAATGAGCAGTTCTTC; cdr3_aa: CASSGRLAGNNEQFF
v_call: TRBV27; clone_size: -; j_call: TRBJ1-1; d_call: -; cdr3_nt: TGTGCCAGCAGTTTAGGGCGGGCGACCAAACTAGAAGCTTTCTTT; cdr3_aa: CASSLGRATKLEAFF
v_call: TRBV28; clone_size: -; j_call: TRBJ1-4; d_call: -; cdr3_nt: TGTGCCAGCAGCTCCCTGGGGGGGACTAATGAAAAACTGTTTTTT; cdr3_aa: CASSSLGGTNEKLFF
v_call: TRBV5-1; clone_size: -; j_call: TRBJ1-1; d_call: TRBD1; cdr3_nt: TGCGCCAGCAGCTTCTCGACAGGGGCGCGGGGCACTGAAGCTTTCTTT; cdr3_aa: CASSFSTGARGTEAFF
v_call: TRBV15; clone_size: -; j_call: TRBJ2-2; d_call: -; cdr3_nt: TGTGCCACCAGCAGAGCAGCGACAAACACCGGGGAGCTGTTTTTT; cdr3_aa: CATSRAATNTGELFF
v_call: TRBV13; clone_size: -; j_call: TRBJ2-2; d_call: TRBD1; cdr3_nt: TGTGCCAGCAGCCCAGGGACAGGGATTGCCGGGGAGCTGTTTTTT; cdr3_aa: CASSPGTGIAGELFF
v_call: TRBV6-6; clone_size: -; j_call: TRBJ2-5; d_call: -; cdr3_nt: TGTGCCAGCAGCCAAACCCTCCGGGAGACCCAGTACTTC; cdr3_aa: CASSQTLRETQYF
v_call: TRBV7-6; clone_size: -; j_call: TRBJ2-6; d_call: -; cdr3_nt: TGTGCCAGCAGCTTAGAAGGTTCTGGGGCCAACGTCCTGACTTTC; cdr3_aa: CASSLEGSGANVLTF
v_call: TRBV4-3; clone_size: -; j_call: TRBJ1-1; d_call: -; cdr3_nt: TGCGCCAGCAGCCAAGCCTTAGGAGGGTCTGAAGCTTTCTTT; cdr3_aa: CASSQALGGSEAFF
v_call: TRBV2; clone_size: -; j_call: TRBJ2-1; d_call: -; cdr3_nt: TGTGCCAGCAGTGAACGGCTGTCAGCCGCCGGGGTTGATGAGCAGTTCTTC; cdr3_aa: CASSERLSAAGVDEQFF
v_call: TRBV19; clone_size: -; j_call: TRBJ1-2; d_call: TRBD1; cdr3_nt: TGTGCCAGTACCTCTGGTGCAGGGGGTCACTATGGCTACACCTTC; cdr3_aa: CASTSGAGGHYGYTF
v_call: TRBV4-2; clone_size: -; j_call: TRBJ1-1; d_call: TRBD1; cdr3_nt: TGTGCCAGCAGCCAAGGGGGACAGGGGAGCCCTGAAGCTTTCTTT; cdr3_aa: CASSQGGQGSPEAFF
v_call: TRBV7-6; clone_size: -; j_call: TRBJ1-4; d_call: -; cdr3_nt: TGTGCCAGCAGCGCTTTCCCAGGGGCAACTAATGAAAAACTGTTTTTT; cdr3_aa: CASSAFPGATNEKLFF
v_call: TRBV5-1; clone_size: -; j_call: TRBJ2-7; d_call: -; cdr3_nt: TGCGCCAGCAGCTTGGGGCAGGGTAGGGTCGAGCAGTACTTC; cdr3_aa: CASSLGQGRVEQYF
v_call: TRBV19; clone_size: -; j_call: TRBJ2-7; d_call: TRBD1; cdr3_nt: TGTGCCAGCAGAGACCGGGACAGGACGCGCTTC; cdr3_aa: CASRDRDRTRF
v_call: TRBV4-3; clone_size: -; j_call: TRBJ2-5; d_call: -; cdr3_nt: TGCGCCAGCAGCCAGGCTCTGGGGGGAAAGACCCAGTACTTC; cdr3_aa: CASSQALGGKTQYF
v_call: TRBV3-1/TRBV3-2; clone_size: -; j_call: TRBJ2-2; d_call: TRBD2; cdr3_nt: TGTGCCCGCCGGCGACTAGCGGGAGGGGGGGGCACCGGGGAGCTGTTTTTT; cdr3_aa: CARRRLAGGGGTGELFF
v_call: TRBV3-1/TRBV3-2; clone_size: -; j_call: TRBJ2-1; d_call: -; cdr3_nt: TGTGCCAGCAGTCGAGGCGCAGGGGGGTTACAAGGGGTCAATGAGCAGTTCTTC; cdr3_aa: CASSRGAGGLQGVNEQFF
v_call: TRBV5-1; clone_size: -; j_call: TRBJ1-1; d_call: TRBD1; cdr3_nt: TGCGCCAGCAGCTTGGACAGGGGAGACACTGAAGCTTTCTTT; cdr3_aa: CASSLDRGDTEAFF
v_call: TRBV18; clone_size: -; j_call: TRBJ1-2; d_call: TRBD1; cdr3_nt: TGTGCCAGCTCTCCACCCACAGGGGGGGGATATGGCTACACCTTC; cdr3_aa: CASSPPTGGGYGYTF
v_call: TRBV6-2/TRBV6-3; clone_size: once; j_call: TRBJ2-1; d_call: -; cdr3_nt: TGTGCCAGCAGCTCGACGATTCAGGAGCAGTTCTTC; cdr3_aa: CASSSTIQEQFF
v_call: TRBV28; clone_size: -; j_call: TRBJ2-6; d_call: -; cdr3_nt: TGTGCCAGCAGTATCAGGGGCGGTGGGGCCAACGTCCTGACTTTC; cdr3_aa: CASSIRGGGANVLTF
v_call: TRBV28; clone_size: few; j_call: TRBJ1-1; d_call: TRBD1; cdr3_nt: TGTGCCAGCAGGCGGACAGGGGGCACTGGTGAAGCTTTCTTT; cdr3_aa: CASRRTGGTGEAFF
v_call: TRBV29-1; clone_size: -; j_call: TRBJ1-1; d_call: -; cdr3_nt: TGCAGCGTTGAATTAATCGGGGCGCACACTGAAGCTTTCTTT; cdr3_aa: CSVELIGAHTEAFF
v_call: TRBV5-1; clone_size: -; j_call: TRBJ2-3; d_call: -; cdr3_nt: TGCGCCAGCAGCTTGGCCCTAGCGCGTAACACAGATACGCAGTATTTT; cdr3_aa: CASSLALARNTDTQYF
v_call: TRBV27; clone_size: -; j_call: TRBJ2-3; d_call: -; cdr3_nt: TGTGCCAGCTGTCGACAGTTCAAAGGCACAGATACGCAGTATTTT; cdr3_aa: CASCRQFKGTDTQYF
v_call: TRBV9; clone_size: -; j_call: TRBJ2-3; d_call: TRBD1; cdr3_nt: TGTGCCAGCAGCCCCGCGGACAGGACAAACACAGATACGCAGTATTTT; cdr3_aa: CASSPADRTNTDTQYF
v_call: TRBV6-2/TRBV6-3; clone_size: few; j_call: TRBJ1-5; d_call: TRBD1; cdr3_nt: TGTGCCAGCAGTTACCCAGGGGGCGGGCAGCCCCAGCATTTT; cdr3_aa: CASSYPGGGQPQHF
v_call: TRBV5-1; clone_size: -; j_call: TRBJ1-3; d_call: -; cdr3_nt: TGCGCCAGCAGCTCCACAGGCCCTGGAAACACCATATATTTT; cdr3_aa: CASSSTGPGNTIYF
v_call: TRBV12-3/TRBV12-4; clone_size: many; j_call: TRBJ2-1; d_call: -; cdr3_nt: TGTGCCAGCAGTCTTCCCAATGAGCAGTTCTTC; cdr3_aa: CASSLPNEQFF
v_call: TRBV2; clone_size: -; j_call: TRBJ1-5; d_call: -; cdr3_nt: TGTGCCAGCAGTGTCGATCAGCCCCAGCATTTT; cdr3_aa: CASSVDQPQHF
v_call: TRBV5-1; clone_size: -; j_call: TRBJ1-4; d_call: -; cdr3_nt: TGCGCCAGCAGCCGGACAGTTCCTAATGAAAAACTGTTTTTT; cdr3_aa: CASSRTVPNEKLFF
v_call: TRBV5-1; clone_size: -; j_call: TRBJ2-7; d_call: -; cdr3_nt: TGCGCCAGCAGCTTGCGGGCAGATTACGAGCAGTACTTC; cdr3_aa: CASSLRADYEQYF
v_call: TRBV5-1; clone_size: once; j_call: TRBJ2-1; d_call: -; cdr3_nt: TGCGCCAGCAGCCGAACCGGGACATCCCTCTCCTACAATGAGCAGTTCTTC; cdr3_aa: CASSRTGTSLSYNEQFF
v_call: TRBV6-2/TRBV6-3; clone_size: -; j_call: TRBJ1-1; d_call: -; cdr3_nt: TGTGCCAGCACCCCCTGGGAGGGAGGTAGAACTGAAGCTTTCTTT; cdr3_aa: CASTPWEGGRTEAFF
v_call: TRBV14; clone_size: once; j_call: TRBJ1-2; d_call: -; cdr3_nt: TGTGCCAGCAGCCAAGAATGGAGGACTTGGGAAGGCTACACCTTC; cdr3_aa: CASSQEWRTWEGYTF
v_call: TRBV29-1; clone_size: -; j_call: TRBJ2-1; d_call: -; cdr3_nt: TGCAGCAACGGCGGAAACTCCTACAATGAGCAGTTCTTC; cdr3_aa: CSNGGNSYNEQFF
v_call: TRBV27; clone_size: -; j_call: TRBJ2-5; d_call: TRBD2; cdr3_nt: TGTGCCAGCAGTTTAGCCGGGAGGCCTGAGACCCAGTACTTC; cdr3_aa: CASSLAGRPETQYF
v_call: TRBV6-2/TRBV6-3; clone_size: -; j_call: TRBJ1-1; d_call: -; cdr3_nt: TGTGCCAGCAGTTACCGGTTGGGGCCCGGTTCCATGAACACTGAAGCTTTCTTT; cdr3_aa: CASSYRLGPGSMNTEAFF
v_call: TRBV24-1; clone_size: once; j_call: TRBJ2-7; d_call: -; cdr3_nt: TGTGCCACCAGTGGCGGGGCTATCAAATCCAACGAGCAGTACTTC; cdr3_aa: CATSGGAIKSNEQYF
v_call: TRBV5-5; clone_size: -; j_call: TRBJ1-2; d_call: -; cdr3_nt: TGTGCCAGCAGCTTGGATCCGGGGTATACGGGCTACACCTTC; cdr3_aa: CASSLDPGYTGYTF
v_call: TRBV9; clone_size: -; j_call: TRBJ1-4; d_call: -; cdr3_nt: TGTGCCAGCAGCGAAGCCCCCGGGGGGTCGGAAAAACTGTTTTTT; cdr3_aa: CASSEAPGGSEKLFF
v_call: TRBV27; clone_size: -; j_call: TRBJ2-3; d_call: -; cdr3_nt: TGTGCCAGCAGCCCCGTTTCTTCCGCAGATACGCAGTATTTT; cdr3_aa: CASSPVSSADTQYF
v_call: TRBV28; clone_size: -; j_call: TRBJ1-5; d_call: -; cdr3_nt: TGTGCCAGCAGTTTAAACCGGACTCCCACATTT; cdr3_aa: CASSLNRTPTF
v_call: TRBV15; clone_size: -; j_call: TRBJ2-1; d_call: -; cdr3_nt: TGTGCCACCAGCACCGAACAGGGATCCTACAATGAGCAGTTCTTC; cdr3_aa: CATSTEQGSYNEQFF
v_call: TRBV28; clone_size: -; j_call: TRBJ1-2; d_call: -; cdr3_nt: TGTGCCAGCAGTTCGACAGGCCATAACTATGGCTACACCTTC; cdr3_aa: CASSSTGHNYGYTF
v_call: TRBV7-9; clone_size: -; j_call: TRBJ1-3; d_call: -; cdr3_nt: TGTGCCAGCAGCTTTAGGATTCGGCAGGGAGCTGGAAACACCATATATTTT; cdr3_aa: CASSFRIRQGAGNTIYF
v_call: TRBV27; clone_size: -; j_call: TRBJ2-3; d_call: TRBD1; cdr3_nt: TGTGCCAGCAGTTTAGACGGGACAGGGGGCTTTGATACGCAGTATTTT; cdr3_aa: CASSLDGTGGFDTQYF
v_call: TRBV5-8; clone_size: -; j_call: TRBJ2-6; d_call: TRBD1; cdr3_nt: TGTGCCAGCAGCTCCGGGACAGGCCCTTGGGGGGCCAACGTCCTGACTTTC; cdr3_aa: CASSSGTGPWGANVLTF
v_call: TRBV9; clone_size: -; j_call: TRBJ2-7; d_call: TRBD1; cdr3_nt: TGTGCCAGCAGCCAGGGGGCTAGCAGCTCCTACGAGCAGTACTTC; cdr3_aa: CASSQGASSSYEQYF
v_call: TRBV2; clone_size: -; j_call: TRBJ2-5; d_call: -; cdr3_nt: TGTGCCAGCAGTGAAACCCAGATCCAAGAGACCCAGTACTTC; cdr3_aa: CASSETQIQETQYF
v_call: TRBV28; clone_size: -; j_call: TRBJ2-3; d_call: -; cdr3_nt: TGTGCCAGCAGCCTCGCGGGGCAGGGCACAGATACGCAGTATTTT; cdr3_aa: CASSLAGQGTDTQYF
v_call: TRBV7-9; clone_size: -; j_call: TRBJ2-1; d_call: TRBD2; cdr3_nt: TGTGCCAGCAGCAAGGGACTAGCGGTGAGCTCCTACAATGAGCAGTTCTTC; cdr3_aa: CASSKGLAVSSYNEQFF
v_call: TRBV7-9; clone_size: -; j_call: TRBJ2-7; d_call: TRBD2; cdr3_nt: TGTGCCAGCAGCCCGGGACTAGTTTTGGAGTTC; cdr3_aa: CASSPGLVLEF
v_call: TRBV27; clone_size: -; j_call: TRBJ2-1; d_call: TRBD2; cdr3_nt: TGTGCCAGCAGTCACGGGTGGCGGGAGATACCCCATGAGCAGTTCTTC; cdr3_aa: CASSHGWREIPHEQFF
v_call: TRBV10-3; clone_size: -; j_call: TRBJ2-1; d_call: -; cdr3_nt: TGTGCCATCAAAAACAGGGACAATGAGCAGTTCTTC; cdr3_aa: CAIKNRDNEQFF